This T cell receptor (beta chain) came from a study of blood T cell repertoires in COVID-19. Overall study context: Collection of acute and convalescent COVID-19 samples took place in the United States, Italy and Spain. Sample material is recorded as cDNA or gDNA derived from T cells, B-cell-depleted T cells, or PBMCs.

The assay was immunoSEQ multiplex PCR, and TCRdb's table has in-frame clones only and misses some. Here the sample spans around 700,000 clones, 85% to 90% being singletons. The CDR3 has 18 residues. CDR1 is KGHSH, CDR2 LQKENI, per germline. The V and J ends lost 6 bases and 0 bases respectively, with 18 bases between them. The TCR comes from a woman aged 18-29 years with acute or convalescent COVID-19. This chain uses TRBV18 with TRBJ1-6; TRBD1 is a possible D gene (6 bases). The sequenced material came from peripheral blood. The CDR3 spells CASSQNRVFSSYNSPLHF. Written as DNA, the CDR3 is TGTGCCAGCTCTCAAAACAGGGTTTTTAGCTCCTATAATTCACCCCTCCACTTT.